This TCR beta chain was recorded in a study of long-term antiretroviral therapy in people with HIV. General observations from the study: For ART adherence, viral resistance and therapy changes, no data were available. Someone took the blood between the mid-2000s and the late 2010s, maybe while older ART regimens were in use.

Comments on this clone: Its target is unknown.

It was version v3.0 of the immunoSEQ assay that was run at survey level. Clones were read by immunoSEQ multiplex PCR, and TCRdb kept only the in-frame ones, dropping some. This repertoire shows tens of thousands of clones, around four fifths found once; its top ten account for approximately 14%. The sequence derives from a man younger than 35 with HIV. The sample was unsorted PBMCs, taken 0.3 years after starting antiretroviral therapy.

CDR3 sequence (DNA): TGCGCCAGCAGCCTTCGACAGGGGTTTGGGACTGAAGCTTTCTTT. Translation: CASSLRQGFGTEAFF. The genes are TRBV4-3 and TRBJ1-1, with 8 bases identical to TRBD1. Losses at the gene ends were 4 bases for V and 5 bases for J; bases not matched to a gene: 9. The germline gives CDR1 LGHNA, CDR2 YSLEER. CDR3 length equals 15 residues.